These T cell receptor beta chains were read from a single sample in a study of OX40 agonist ivuxolimab in advanced cancers. Clones were sequenced by immunoSEQ multiplex PCR, and TCRdb holds only the in-frame ones, with some missing. The repertoire includes some 45,000 clones, under 90% of them detected once, and approximately 25% sits in the top ten. The starting material was CD4+ or CD8+ T cells sorted from blood, obtained in a trial of the OX40 agonist ivuxolimab. The receptors derive from an adult with an advanced solid tumor such as melanoma, head and neck, liver or kidney cancer. Both conserved end residues are part of each CDR3. The D gene is left open where the match is weak. Rows give clone size only sometimes, using once, few, many, or a class for an expanded clone.

j_call d_call v_call clone_size cdr3_nt cdr3_aa
TRBJ2-1 NA TRBV15 NA TGTGCCACCAGCAGCATGGCAGCTAGCTCCTACAATGAGCAGTTCTTC CATSSMAASSYNEQFF
TRBJ2-7 NA TRBV7-2 once TGTGCCAGCAGCTTTTCAGCCTTGACCTACGAGCAGTACTTC CASSFSALTYEQYF
TRBJ2-7 NA TRBV7-2 NA TGTGCCAGCAGCTTTCCCCCAGGTAAAGGGGACTCCTACGAGCAGTACTTC CASSFPPGKGDSYEQYF
TRBJ2-7 NA TRBV19 NA TGTGCCAGTAGTACCCAATCGGCTAGCTACTACGAGCAGTACTTC CASSTQSASYYEQYF
TRBJ1-1 NA TRBV6-4 NA TGTGCCAGCAGTGACCCCCCGAACACTGAAGCTTTCTTT CASSDPPNTEAFF
TRBJ2-7 TRBD2 TRBV5-5 NA TGTGCCAGCAGCGTGGGCGTGGGAGGGCCGGGCGAGCAGTACTTC CASSVGVGGPGEQYF
TRBJ2-7 NA TRBV4-1 NA TGTGCCAGCAGCTTGGAAGGCATCACCTACGAGCAGTACTTC CASSLEGITYEQYF
TRBJ2-7 NA TRBV10-3 many TGTGCCATCAGTAATAGGGACCTGCTTTCCTACGAGCAGTACTTC CAISNRDLLSYEQYF
TRBJ2-5 TRBD2 TRBV9 NA TGTGCCAGCGGCCTAGGGACTAGCGGGACTCAGGGGGAGACCCAGTACTTC CASGLGTSGTQGETQYF
TRBJ2-1 TRBD1 TRBV2 NA TGTGCCAGCATGGGGACAGGGGAGTATGAGCAGTTCTTC CASMGTGEYEQFF
TRBJ2-3 NA TRBV9 NA TGTGCCAGCAGCGTAGTAGGGGCAGCGTTTACTTCAGATACGCAGTATTTT CASSVVGAAFTSDTQYF
TRBJ2-3 NA TRBV5-4 NA TGTGCCAGCAGCTTAGAGGGGCCGGCAGATACGCAGTATTTT CASSLEGPADTQYF
TRBJ2-3 NA TRBV11-2 NA TGTGCCAGCAGCAACCGGGACAGCACAGATACGCAGTATTTT CASSNRDSTDTQYF
TRBJ2-7 TRBD2 TRBV28 NA TGTGCCAGCAGACCCCCGGGGGGGGGTCTTTCCTACGAGCAGTACTTC CASRPPGGGLSYEQYF
TRBJ2-7 TRBD2 TRBV4-3 once TGCGCCAGCAGCCGGGGGACTAGCGGGAACTACGAGCAGTACTTC CASSRGTSGNYEQYF